This T cell receptor beta chain was obtained from a study of blood T cell repertoires in COVID-19. The overall study: T cells, B-cell-depleted T cells, or PBMCs supplied cDNA or gDNA.

Here immunoSEQ multiplex PCR was the method, and the copy in TCRdb shows in-frame clones only, minus some. The sample carries about 270,000 clones, 80% to 85% recorded once. The CDR3 covers 21 residues. The sequencing input was peripheral blood. The receptor comes from a woman aged 60-75 years with active or convalescent COVID-19. The chain couples TRBV21-1 to TRBJ1-6; the D segment call TRBD1 is taken from the table without a DNA check. TRBV21-1 is assigned pseudogene status. CDR3 sequence: CASNPSPATGALGSYNSPLHF. The CDR3 region has the DNA TGTGCCAGCAATCCCTCCCCAGCGACAGGGGCCTTAGGCTCCTATAATTCACCCCTCCACTTT.